This entry describes one T cell receptor (beta chain). Its target is unknown. These data originate in a study of T-cell memory formation after mild COVID-19. Overall study context: There were largely donor-specific TCR clusters. General observations from the study: Within pre-infection memory, some responding clones were found, suggesting cross-reactive memory joined.

The CDR3 has 18 residues. The V segment lost 7 bases and the J segment 0 bases; nucleotides outside the gene matches: 10. Constant-segment-primed 5'RACE gave TCR alpha and TCR beta cDNA libraries with sample barcodes and UMIs. TCRdb itself ran the 5' RACE reads through MiXCR, one entry per CDR3 protein. Among roughly 620,000 distinct CDR3 sequences listed, approximately 19% were seen once. The rearrangement links TRBV12-3 or TRBV12-4 to TRBJ2-7; 15 positions agree with TRBD2. Specimen: PBMCs or a T cell subset sorted from them (not recorded which). This TCR was recovered from an adult woman who had mild COVID-19 (a few samples of this study predate the infection). Cell type and time point are not known. Here the CDR3 reads CASTPGTSGRPSSYEQYF. As DNA, the CDR3 is TGTGCCAGCACCCCGGGGACTAGCGGGAGGCCCAGCTCCTACGAGCAGTACTTC.